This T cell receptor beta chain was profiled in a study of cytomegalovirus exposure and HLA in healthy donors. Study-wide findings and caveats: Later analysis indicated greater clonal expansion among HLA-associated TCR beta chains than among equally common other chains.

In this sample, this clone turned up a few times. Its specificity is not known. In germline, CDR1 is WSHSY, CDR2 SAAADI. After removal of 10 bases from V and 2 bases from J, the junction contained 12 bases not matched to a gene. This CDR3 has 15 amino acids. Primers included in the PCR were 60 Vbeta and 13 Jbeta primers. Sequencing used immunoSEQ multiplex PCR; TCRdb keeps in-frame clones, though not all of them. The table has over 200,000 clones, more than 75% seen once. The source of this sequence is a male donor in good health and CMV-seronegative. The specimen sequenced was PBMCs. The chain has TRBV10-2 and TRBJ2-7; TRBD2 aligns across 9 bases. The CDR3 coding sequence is TGCGCCACGAATCCCAGCGGGAGGCTTACCTACGAGCAGTACTTC. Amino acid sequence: CATNPSGRLTYEQYF.